This T cell receptor (beta chain) comes out of a study of cytomegalovirus exposure and HLA in healthy donors. Use of 60 Vbeta and 13 Jbeta primers characterized the PCR. The data were produced by immunoSEQ multiplex PCR, yet TCRdb's version contains in-frame clones alone and is incomplete. Of some 220,000 clones in the sample, just under 85% were seen once. General study points: Links to common viral pathogens appeared, in a later analysis, for several of the most significant clusters. Earlier findings revealed that most TCR beta V segments proved productive either about 90% or about 30% of the time.

This CDR3 has 15 amino acids. The germline CDR1 and CDR2 sequences are SNHLY and FYNNEI. Germline trimming cut 6 bases from V and 3 bases from J; bases unmatched to any gene: 8. With respect to this clone: Its target is not known.

This sequence originates from a woman in her thirties or forties in good health and CMV-seronegative. The sequenced sample was PBMCs. This chain connects TRBV2 to TRBJ2-1; 7 bases are shared with TRBD2. This CDR3 is CASRVGTINYNEQFF. Here the CDR3 DNA reads TGTGCCAGCAGGGTTGGGACTATTAACTACAATGAGCAGTTCTTC.